This TCR beta chain was captured by sequencing in a study of blood T cell repertoires in COVID-19. Study-level background: There were acute and convalescent COVID-19 samples, and they came from the United States, Italy and Spain.

Germline V gene sequence: CDR1 SGHRS, CDR2 YFSETQ. CDR3 length equals 12 residues. V was shortened by 5 bases and J by 1 base, with 5 bases between the two germline ends. This clone showed up just once. Original processing notes: Cell counts per sample came from amplifying reference gene primers. Profiling relied on immunoSEQ multiplex PCR, and the TCRdb table lists in-frame clones only, not all of them. V and J calls and clone size come straight from that table; D and trimming were deduced from the DNA. The sample includes under 45,000 clones, 65% to 85% seen only once; the top ten take just over 3%.

The V and J genes are TRBV5-1 and TRBJ2-3; D unresolved. This TCR was recovered from a man aged 70 or older with COVID-19, enrolled during active disease. Sequencing was carried out using peripheral blood. CDR3 sequence: CASRQGTDTQYF. The CDR3 DNA sequence: TGCGCCAGCAGGCAGGGCACAGATACGCAGTATTTT.